The 25 T cell receptor beta chains below come from one sample, sequenced in a study of early T cells in non-severe SARS-CoV-2 infection. MiXCR, run by TCRdb on the 5' RACE reads, gives a single entry per CDR3 protein. The sample gives approximately 85,000 distinct CDR3 sequences, 9% to 15% of which show up once; just over 6.5% is in the top ten. What was sequenced was whole blood. These TCRs come from an adult who was a healthcare worker with PCR-confirmed SARS-CoV-2 infection or an uninfected control (not recorded which).

The J gene is TRBJ1-3, the V gene TRBV6-6; weak D call: TRBD1 (6 bases). This CDR3 is built from 16 residues. Trimming shortened V by 7 bases and J by 2 bases, and 18 bases separated the two germline ends. From germline, CDR1 is MNHNY and CDR2 SVGAGI (reference sequence). The CDR3 loop reads CASTVPGVLTGNTIYF. The CDR3 DNA follows: TGTGCCAGCACCGTCCCAGGGGTCTTAACTGGAAACACCATATATTTT.

This clonotype was counted at least ten times. One end of the junction does not line up with germline, which may come from a read error. The chain employs TRBV6-6 and TRBJ1-4; no clear D gene. The CDR3 consists of 13 residues. CDR1 is MNHNY, CDR2 SVGAGI, per germline (reference sequence). CDR3 amino acids: CACREVLNEKLFF. The CDR3 nucleotides read TGCGCCTGTCGGGAGGTCCTGAATGAAAAACTGTTTTTT.

This clonotype was found a few times. The CDR3 nucleotides read TGTGCCAGCAACCTTGAGGGCACCTATGGCTACACCTTC. It is translated as CASNLEGTYGYTF. The chain employs TRBV5-6 and TRBJ1-2, with D unclear. The CDR3 loop spans 13 amino acids. CDR1 and CDR2 from the germline V gene are SGHDT and YYEEEE. With 6 bases removed from V and 4 bases from J, the gap between germline ends came to 13 bases. The whole variable domain, remainder taken from reference TRBV5-6 and TRBJ1-2, is DAGVTQSPTHLIKTRGQQVTLRCSPKSGHDTVSWYQQALGQGPQFIFQYYEEEERQRGNFPDRFSGHQFPNYSSELNVNALLLGDSALYLCASNLEGTYGYTFGSGTRLTVV.

In this sample, this clonotype turned up a few times. The chain links TRBV29-1 to TRBJ2-7, with TRBD1 matching 10 bases. The V segment lost 7 bases and the J segment 6 bases; nucleotides outside the gene matches: 9. The V gene's germline CDR1 is SQVTM and CDR2 ANQGSEA. The CDR3 totals 13 residues. The CDR3 here is CSACQGQGTEQYF. CDR3 in DNA: TGCAGCGCTTGTCAGGGACAGGGGACCGAGCAGTACTTC.

This clonotype turned up a few times. V gene TRBV6-2 or TRBV6-3 combines with J gene TRBJ2-3; 9 bases are a match to TRBD2. The J segment lost 1 base and the V segment lost 2 bases, leaving 7 bases of the junction unmatched. From germline, CDR1 is MNHEY and CDR2 SVGEGT. This CDR3 has 17 residues. The CDR3 DNA sequence: TGTGCCAGCAGTTACCACCTAGCGGGATGGGGCACAGATACGCAGTATTTT. Residues: CASSYHLAGWGTDTQYF.

The V and J genes are TRBV6-1 and TRBJ2-7, with 10 nucleotides matching TRBD2. Trimming cost V 6 bases and J 2 bases; bases outside gene matches: 7. CDR3 length equals 15 residues. Germline V lookup: CDR1 MNHNS, CDR2 SASEGT. Here the CDR3 DNA reads TGTGCCAGCAGGCCTGGACTAGCGGCCCCCTACGAGCAGTACTTC. It codes for CASRPGLAAPYEQYF.

The sample holds many counts of this clonotype. This chain uses TRBV29-1 with TRBJ2-2; D is ambiguous. The CDR3 consists of 14 residues. Trimming left V 3 bases short and J 0 bases short, with 8 bases between. The germline V gene encodes CDR1 SQVTM and CDR2 ANQGSEA. The CDR3 region has the DNA TGCAGCGTTGATGGTGAGGCGAACACCGGGGAGCTGTTTTTT. Protein sequence: CSVDGEANTGELFF.

V gene TRBV4-1 combines with J gene TRBJ2-1; perhaps D is TRBD1 or TRBD2 (5 bases each). The CDR3 runs to 16 residues. From germline, CDR1 is MGHRA and CDR2 YSYEKL. The germline V and J ends were trimmed by 0 bases and 3 bases, with 12 bases remaining between them. CDR3 in amino acids: CASSQDLRDGYNEQFF. Here the CDR3 DNA reads TGCGCCAGCAGCCAAGATTTACGGGACGGCTACAATGAGCAGTTCTTC.

This clonotype was recorded a few times. The J gene is TRBJ2-7, the V gene TRBV5-4, with no clear D. CDR1 is SGHNT and CDR2 is YYREEE in the germline V gene (reference sequence). There are 12 residues in the CDR3. V was pared by 0 bases and J by 4 bases, with 5 bases between. The CDR3 spells CASSLGRYEQYF. CDR3 bases: TGTGCCAGCAGCTTGGGGCGTTACGAGCAGTACTTC.

J is TRBJ1-6 and V is TRBV4-1; 11 bases match TRBD1. Germline V gene data show CDR1 as MGHRA and CDR2 as YSYEKL. V trimming: 1 base; J trimming: 7 bases; junction bases outside the gene matches: 0. There are 15 residues in the CDR3. CDR3: CASSQGDRGNSPLHF. The CDR3 DNA reads TGCGCCAGCAGCCAAGGGGACAGGGGGAATTCACCCCTCCACTTT.

This clonotype was counted between two and nine times. This chain uses TRBV20-1 with TRBJ2-2; D is possibly TRBD1 (5 bases). Germline V gene data show CDR1 as DFQATT and CDR2 as SNEGSKA (reference sequence). Trimming took 5 bases from V and 5 from J, leaving 12 bases between them. The CDR3 is made up of 13 amino acids. CDR3 DNA: TGCAGTGCTCAATCAGGGCGAACCGGGGAGCTGTTTTTT. Amino acid sequence: CSAQSGRTGELFF.

This clonotype was seen more than once but under ten times. The chain recombines TRBV7-9 with TRBJ2-1; TRBD2 agrees at 9 bases. The CDR3 is 18 residues long. CDR1 is SEHNR, CDR2 FQNEAQ, per germline (reference sequence). The V gene end was trimmed by 5 bases and the J gene end by 3 bases; junction bases not matched to a gene: 14. The CDR3 region has the DNA TGTGCCAGCAGCCAAACCTATTTAAGCGGGAGGTACTACAATGAGCAGTTCTTC. Translating gives CASSQTYLSGRYYNEQFF. Full variable domain (rest looked up from reference TRBV7-9 and TRBJ2-1): DTGVSQNPRHKITKRGQNVTFRCDPISEHNRLYWYRQTLGQGPEFLTYFQNEAQLEKSRLLSDRFSAERPKGSFSTLEIQRTEQGDSAMYLCASSQTYLSGRYYNEQFFGPGTRLTVL.

Ten or more counts support this clonotype. The V call is TRBV7-9, the J call TRBJ1-2, with TRBD1 identical over 7 bases. Germline V gives CDR1 SEHNR, CDR2 FQNEAQ (reference sequence). CDR3 size: 15 residues. After removal of 5 bases from V and 6 bases from J, the junction contained 12 bases not matched to a gene. CDR3 DNA: TGTGCCAGCAGCCTCACGGGAGGGGGCGTAAATGGCTACACCTTC. Protein product: CASSLTGGGVNGYTF.

A few counts support this clonotype. V is TRBV2 and J is TRBJ2-5, with D perhaps being TRBD1 or TRBD2 (5 bases each). The CDR3 consists of 14 residues. Germline V gene data show CDR1 as SNHLY and CDR2 as FYNNEI. V shed 5 bases and J shed 6 bases, with 16 bases lying between them. The CDR3 sequence: CASSPRDGQQTQYF. The CDR3 DNA reads TGTGCCAGCAGTCCTAGGGACGGACAACAGACCCAGTACTTC. Combining the CDR3 with reference TRBV2 and TRBJ2-5 gives the whole variable domain EPEVTQTPSHQVTQMGQEVILRCVPISNHLYFYWYRQILGQKVEFLVSFYNNEISEKSEIFDDQFSVERPDGSNFTLKIRSTKLEDSAMYFCASSPRDGQQTQYFGPGTRLLVL.

This clonotype showed up just a few times. The gene calls are TRBV29-1 and TRBJ1-1; a possible D gene is TRBD1 (6 bases). The germline gives CDR1 SQVTM, CDR2 ANQGSEA. Trimming stripped 6 bases from V and 11 bases from J, with 22 bases between. This CDR3 has 13 residues. The CDR3 nucleotides read TGCAGCGTCGTCCCGGGGGCAACACGGGTGGCTTTCTTT. This encodes CSVVPGATRVAFF. The variable domain in full, with the rest retrieved from reference TRBV29-1 and TRBJ1-1, is SAVISQKPSRDICQRGTSLTIQCQVDSQVTMMFWYRQQPGQSLTLIATANQGSEATYESGFVIDKFPISRPNLTFSTLTVSNMSPEDSSIYLCSVVPGATRVAFFGQGTRLTVV.

This clonotype has just a few counts. The rearrangement uses TRBV20-1 and TRBJ2-7, with 11 bases that match TRBD2. V dropped 6 bases and J dropped 2; count of bases not matched to a gene: 6. The CDR3 is 14 amino acids. Germline assignment: CDR1 DFQATT and CDR2 SNEGSKA (reference sequence). This CDR3 reads CSAPLAGAAYEQYF. DNA of the CDR3: TGCAGTGCCCCACTAGCGGGAGCGGCCTACGAGCAGTACTTC.

The count of this clonotype is one. The rearrangement uses TRBV4-2 and TRBJ1-3; 7 bases are a match to TRBD1. The CDR3 length is 17 residues. CDR1 and CDR2 (germline): LGHNA, YNFKEQ. With V trimmed by 5 bases and J by 1 base, 11 bases remained unmatched. CDR3 protein: CASSGATGTKSGNTIYF. For the CDR3, the DNA is TGTGCCAGCAGCGGAGCGACAGGGACTAAATCTGGAAACACCATATATTTT.

This clonotype has just a few counts. V usage is TRBV7-3 and J usage is TRBJ2-7, with 10 bases aligning to TRBD2. CDR3 length: 17 amino acids. Germline assignment: CDR1 SGHTA and CDR2 FQGTGA. The V segment lost 2 bases and the J segment 4 bases; nucleotides outside the gene matches: 11. The CDR3, as DNA: TGTGCCAGCAGCTTAGGGACTAGCGTCTTCCTCGTTTACGAGCAGTACTTC. It is translated as CASSLGTSVFLVYEQYF.

The genes are TRBV7-9 and TRBJ1-5, with no clear D. The CDR3 spans 16 residues. V was clipped by 1 base and J by 3 bases, with 13 bases between them. Germline CDR1 is SEHNR and CDR2 is FQNEAQ (reference sequence). CDR3 coding DNA: TGTGCCAGCAGCTTAGGCTTCAGCTCACCCAATCAGCCCCAGCATTTT. As protein: CASSLGFSSPNQPQHF.

This clonotype showed up many times. The chain recombines TRBV25-1 with TRBJ1-1, with 11 bases fitting TRBD1. Germline-derived CDR1 and CDR2 are MGHDK and SYGVNS. After removal of 0 bases from V and 8 bases from J, the junction contained 5 bases not matched to a gene. This CDR3 spans 15 amino acids. The chain's CDR3 is CASSEYGRTGGEAFF. The CDR3 nucleotides read TGTGCCAGCAGTGAATATGGTCGGACAGGGGGCGAAGCTTTCTTT.

The chain employs TRBV11-3 and TRBJ2-1, with 10 nucleotides matching TRBD2. The CDR3 loop spans 15 amino acids. Germline V gene data show CDR1 as SGHNT and CDR2 as YENEEA. With V trimmed by 5 bases and J by 7 bases, 8 bases remained unmatched. The CDR3 here is CASSRGGLATNEQFF. CDR3 coding DNA: TGTGCCAGCAGCCGAGGGGGACTAGCGACAAATGAGCAGTTCTTC.

The J gene is TRBJ2-5, the V gene TRBV12-3 or TRBV12-4, with D perhaps TRBD1 or TRBD2 (5 bases each). The V and J ends lost 1 base and 2 bases respectively, with 14 bases between them. CDR3 length: 16 amino acids. For the CDR3, the DNA is TGTGCCAGCAGTTTAGGACAGCTAGCCTATCAAGAGACCCAGTACTTC. Its translation: CASSLGQLAYQETQYF.

This clonotype was found a few times. The chain uses TRBV19 and TRBJ2-4, with D perhaps TRBD2 (6 bases). The V gene lost 4 bases and the J gene lost 2 bases, with 9 bases spanning the gap. Germline V gene lookup returns CDR1 LNHDA and CDR2 SQIVND (reference sequence). CDR3 length: 14 amino acids. The CDR3 region is CASSRGDSKNIQYF. The CDR3 bases are TGTGCCAGTAGTAGAGGGGACTCCAAAAACATTCAGTACTTC.

CDR3 amino acids: CASSPGTGRTYEQYF. DNA of the CDR3: TGTGCCAGCAGTCCGGGGACAGGCAGAACCTACGAGCAGTACTTC. The rearrangement joins TRBV27 to TRBJ2-7; 8 bases match TRBD1. Germline CDR1 is MNHEY and CDR2 is SMNVEV (reference sequence). V was pared by 5 bases and J by 2 bases, with 8 bases of the junction left unmatched. There are 15 residues in the CDR3.

This clonotype was counted a few times. This sequence joins TRBV20-1 and TRBJ2-3; weak D call: TRBD1 (6 bases). The CDR3 has 15 amino acids. Germline values: CDR1 DFQATT, CDR2 SNEGSKA (reference sequence). The V gene lost 5 bases and the J gene lost 3 bases, with 18 bases spanning the gap. CDR3 protein: CSALDPLRGTDTQYF. CDR3 bases: TGCAGTGCTCTCGATCCGTTGAGGGGGACAGATACGCAGTATTTT.